This paragraph covers one T cell receptor beta chain sequence. The antigen is undetermined. This specimen belongs to a study of vaccination and CD4 T cells after COVID-19. Across the study: Post-vaccine specimens were obtained a median around 72 days after dose two (range 14 to 241).

Treatment meaning: roughly ten-day PBMC culture with coronavirus spike peptide pools or control peptides (ViraFEST assay). At the Johns Hopkins FTIC core, DNA taken from cultured CD4+ T cells was sequenced by way of the Oncomine TCR Beta short-read assay. Genomic DNA was isolated from CD4+ T cells that had been cultured. MiXCR was run by TCRdb on the PCR reads, yielding one entry per CDR3 protein. The top ten hold 12% of the sample, which has about 13,000 distinct CDR3 sequences, around 62% seen once. Deletions cut 2 bases from V and 4 bases from J, with 15 bases between. The length of the CDR3 is 14 residues. Per the germline V gene, CDR1 is GTSNPN and CDR2 is SVGIG (reference sequence).

Sequenced sample: CD4+ T cells from blood, cultured in vitro. This sequence was found in a human donor who had recovered from COVID-19. V and J are TRBV30 and TRBJ2-7; TRBD1 might be the D (6 bases). The CDR3 region is CAWSHPGQTYEQYF. The CDR3 bases are TGTGCCTGGAGTCATCCGGGACAAACTTACGAGCAGTACTTC. Full variable domain (remainder filled in from reference TRBV30 and TRBJ2-7): SQTIHQWPATLVQPVGSPLSLECTVEGTSNPNLYWYRQAAGRGLQLLFYSVGIGQISSEVPQNLSASRPQDRQFILSSKKLLLSDSGFYLCAWSHPGQTYEQYFGPGTRLTVT.